The entry below gives a single T cell receptor beta chain sequence along with its context. This entry belongs to a study of blood T cell repertoires in COVID-19. V was trimmed by 3 bases and J by 2 bases, leaving 10 bases between them. Germline lookup yields CDR1 SNHLY and CDR2 FYNNEI. This CDR3 spans 14 amino acids. Per the study methods: Amplification of reference gene primers provided the estimated nucleated cell counts. Clones were read by immunoSEQ multiplex PCR, and TCRdb kept only the in-frame ones, dropping some. V, J and clone size are taken as reported in that table, and D and trimming were inferred from the DNA itself. The data hold 90,000 to 150,000 clones, with roughly 80% observed a single time.

Sequences were obtained from peripheral blood. This clonotype originated in a human donor in a cohort sampled during active COVID-19. The rearrangement joins TRBV2 to TRBJ1-2, with unresolved D. CDR3 bases: TGTGCCAGCAGTGAGCCCGCGTTGAACTATGGCTACACCTTC. Translation: CASSEPALNYGYTF.